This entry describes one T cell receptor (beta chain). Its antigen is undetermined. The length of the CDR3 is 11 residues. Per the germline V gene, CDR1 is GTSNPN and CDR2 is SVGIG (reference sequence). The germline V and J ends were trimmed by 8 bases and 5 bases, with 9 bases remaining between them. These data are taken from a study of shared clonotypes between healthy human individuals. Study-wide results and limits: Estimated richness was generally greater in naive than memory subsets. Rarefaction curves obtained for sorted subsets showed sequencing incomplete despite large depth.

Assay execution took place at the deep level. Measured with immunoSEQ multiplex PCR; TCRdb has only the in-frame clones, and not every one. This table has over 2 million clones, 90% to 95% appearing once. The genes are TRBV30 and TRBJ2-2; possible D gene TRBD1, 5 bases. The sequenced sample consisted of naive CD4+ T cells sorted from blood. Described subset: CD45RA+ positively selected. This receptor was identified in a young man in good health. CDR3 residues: CASRVTGELFF. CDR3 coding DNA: TGTGCCAGCAGGGTTACCGGGGAGCTGTTTTTT.